The clone carrying this T cell receptor beta chain was detected a few times. Its antigen is currently unknown. Germline CDR1 and CDR2: MNHEY and SVGEGT. Trimming took off 6 bases at V and 2 bases at J, with 14 bases between the two ends. The CDR3 totals 14 residues. This record belongs to a study of T cell repertoires in cytomegalovirus infection. In TCRdb, the reads were re-called with MiXCR into one record per CDR3 protein. This sample yields approximately 140,000 distinct CDR3 sequences, of which about 24% are seen a single time; 34% belongs to the top ten. This clonotype was sampled from a human donor in good health (CMV status not recorded). Some clones in this sample may be carry-over from other donors' samples. The chain recombines TRBV6-2 or TRBV6-3 with TRBJ2-7, with D perhaps TRBD1 or TRBD2 (6 bases each). Sequencing was done on a sample of PBMCs, sequenced either directly or after in vitro stimulation (not recorded which). The CDR3 coding sequence is TGTGCCAGCAGCACCCCCGGGGGCGCCTACGAGCAGTACTTC. This encodes CASSTPGGAYEQYF.